The present T cell receptor (beta chain) was sequenced within a study of cytomegalovirus exposure and HLA in healthy donors. Findings and caveats of the study: Available immune exposure information was restricted to CMV serostatus only. Later analysis showed most CMV-associated TCR beta chains appearing HLA-restricted. V- and J-gene trimming in TCR beta was tied to a missense DCLRE1C variant by an analysis performed later.

PCR used 60 Vbeta primers and 13 Jbeta primers. The method was immunoSEQ multiplex PCR; TCRdb's version includes in-frame clones alone and lacks a portion of them. The sample includes 100,000 to 150,000 clones, roughly four fifths of them seen just once. This clone was seen just once. Its antigen is still unknown. Trimming cost V 3 bases and J 4 bases; bases outside gene matches: 3. Germline-derived CDR1 and CDR2 are SGHKS and YYEKEE (reference sequence). There are 13 residues in the CDR3. The chain recombines TRBV5-5 with TRBJ2-5; 7 nucleotides line up with TRBD2. This receptor was obtained from a woman in her forties or fifties in good health and CMV-seropositive. Sequencing was performed on PBMCs. This CDR3 is CASSSPGGETQYF. CDR3 nucleotides: TGTGCCAGCAGCTCTCCGGGGGGAGAGACCCAGTACTTC. Looking up the rest from reference TRBV5-5 and TRBJ2-5 gives the full variable domain: DAGVTQSPTHLIKTRGQQVTLRCSPISGHKSVSWYQQVLGQGPQFIFQYYEKEERGRGNFPDRFSARQFPNYSSELNVNALLLGDSALYLCASSSPGGETQYFGPGTRLLVL.